What follows is one T cell receptor (beta chain) and its context. Germline values: CDR1 SQVTM, CDR2 ANQGSEA. The V segment lost 5 bases and the J segment 8 bases; nucleotides outside the gene matches: 5. The CDR3 runs 13 residues. This record comes from a study of cytomegalovirus exposure and HLA in healthy donors. Vbeta (60) and Jbeta (13) primers were used in the PCR. Clones were read by immunoSEQ multiplex PCR, and TCRdb kept only the in-frame ones, dropping some. The data contain some 110,000 clones, roughly 76% of them singletons. Sequenced material: PBMCs. This clonotype was obtained from a man in his thirties or forties in good health and CMV-seronegative. The genes are TRBV29-1 and TRBJ2-5; TRBD2 agrees at 13 bases. The CDR3 is CSVLGLAGSTQYF. CDR3 nucleotide sequence: TGCAGCGTTCTGGGACTAGCGGGGTCTACCCAGTACTTC.